A selection of T cell receptor beta chains follows, all from one sample in a study of T cell repertoires in cytomegalovirus infection. Using its own MiXCR run on the reads, TCRdb lists one record per CDR3 protein. The sample has about 570,000 distinct CDR3 sequences; approximately 40% are singletons. For these TCRs, the target antigens are not known. Here the sequenced sample was cultured PBMCs, taken from culture after CMV antigen stimulation. The receptors originated from a human donor in good health (CMV status not recorded). Some clones in this sample may be carry-over from other donors' samples. CDR3s include the opening cysteine and the closing phenylalanine or tryptophan. Clone size appears in some rows only: once, few, many, or a class for an expanded clone.

CDR3 protein: CSANPLIGGRVNTEAFF; clone size: NA; J gene: TRBJ1-1; V gene: TRBV20-1
CDR3 protein: CASSQGTSVPSWQFF; clone size: NA; J gene: TRBJ2-1; V gene: TRBV4-3
CDR3 protein: CASEQGGGTDTQYF; clone size: once; J gene: TRBJ2-3; V gene: TRBV28
CDR3 protein: CASSPIRGTDTQYF; clone size: NA; J gene: TRBJ2-3; V gene: TRBV11-2
CDR3 protein: CASSPLITSQFQFF; clone size: few; J gene: TRBJ2-1; V gene: TRBV7-2
CDR3 protein: CASGLAVGELFF; clone size: few; J gene: TRBJ2-2; V gene: TRBV12-3/TRBV12-4
CDR3 protein: CASSPRQVIVDTQYF; clone size: NA; J gene: TRBJ2-3; V gene: TRBV7-9
CDR3 protein: CASSPRVGPDTQYF; clone size: few; J gene: TRBJ2-3; V gene: TRBV7-2
CDR3 protein: CAIATNTGELFF; clone size: NA; J gene: TRBJ2-2; V gene: TRBV10-3
CDR3 protein: CASSPTSANTGELFF; clone size: few; J gene: TRBJ2-2; V gene: TRBV7-2
CDR3 protein: CASSHLGNPGTAEETQYF; clone size: once; J gene: TRBJ2-5; V gene: TRBV7-9
CDR3 protein: CASRYRDRVISEQFF; clone size: few; J gene: TRBJ2-1; V gene: TRBV2
CDR3 protein: CSARGGETQYF; clone size: few; J gene: TRBJ2-5; V gene: TRBV20-1